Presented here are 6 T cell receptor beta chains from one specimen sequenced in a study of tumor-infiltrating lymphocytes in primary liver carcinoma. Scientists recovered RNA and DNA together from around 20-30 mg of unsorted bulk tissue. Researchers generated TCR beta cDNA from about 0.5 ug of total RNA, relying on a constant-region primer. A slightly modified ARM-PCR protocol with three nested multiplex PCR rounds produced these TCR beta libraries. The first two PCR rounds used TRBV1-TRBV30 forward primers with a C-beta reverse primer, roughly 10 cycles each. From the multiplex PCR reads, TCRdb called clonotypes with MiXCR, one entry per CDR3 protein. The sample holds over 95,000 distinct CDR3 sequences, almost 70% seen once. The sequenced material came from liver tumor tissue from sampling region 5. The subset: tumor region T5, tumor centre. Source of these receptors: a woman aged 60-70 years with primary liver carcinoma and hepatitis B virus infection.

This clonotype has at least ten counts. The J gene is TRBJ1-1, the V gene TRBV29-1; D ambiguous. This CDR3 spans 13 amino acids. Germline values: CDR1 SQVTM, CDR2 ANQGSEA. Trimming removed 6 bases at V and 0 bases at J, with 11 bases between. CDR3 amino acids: CSVSGVMNTEAFF. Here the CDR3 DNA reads TGCAGCGTCTCAGGAGTAATGAACACTGAAGCTTTCTTT.

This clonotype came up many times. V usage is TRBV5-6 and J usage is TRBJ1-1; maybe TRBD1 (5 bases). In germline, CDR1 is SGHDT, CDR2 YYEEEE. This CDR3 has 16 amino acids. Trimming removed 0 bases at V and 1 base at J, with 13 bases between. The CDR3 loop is CASSLVGQGKNTEAFF. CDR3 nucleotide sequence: TGTGCCAGCAGCTTGGTGGGTCAGGGTAAGAACACTGAAGCTTTCTTT.

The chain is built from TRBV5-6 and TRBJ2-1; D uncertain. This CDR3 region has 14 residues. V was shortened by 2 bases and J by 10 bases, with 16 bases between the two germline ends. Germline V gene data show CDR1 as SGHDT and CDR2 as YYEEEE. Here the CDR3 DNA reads TGTGCCAGCAGCTTCCAGAATGATGCCAACGAGCAGTTCTTC. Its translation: CASSFQNDANEQFF.

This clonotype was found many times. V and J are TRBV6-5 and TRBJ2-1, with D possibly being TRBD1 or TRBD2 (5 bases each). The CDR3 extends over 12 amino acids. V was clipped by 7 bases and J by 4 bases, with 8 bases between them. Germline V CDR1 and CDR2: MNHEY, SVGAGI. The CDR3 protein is CASNGGYNEQFF. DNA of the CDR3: TGTGCCAGCAATGGGGGTTACAATGAGCAGTTCTTC.

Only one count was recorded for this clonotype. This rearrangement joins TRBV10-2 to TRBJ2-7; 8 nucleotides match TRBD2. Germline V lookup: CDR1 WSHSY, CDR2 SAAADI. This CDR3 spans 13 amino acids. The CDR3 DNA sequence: TGTGCCAGCAGAGTAGCGGGAAAGCGCGAGCAGTACGTC. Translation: CASRVAGKREQYV.

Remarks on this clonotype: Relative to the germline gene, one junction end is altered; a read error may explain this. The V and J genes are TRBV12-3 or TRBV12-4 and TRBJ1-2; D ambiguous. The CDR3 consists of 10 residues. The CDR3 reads CASRLSGHTF. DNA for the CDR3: TGTGCTAGCAGACTGTCTGGCCACACCTTC.